This TCR beta chain was observed in a study of blood T cell repertoires in COVID-19. Study at large: T cells, B-cell-depleted T cells, or PBMCs provided the cDNA or gDNA that served as material.

There are 14 residues in the CDR3. CDR1 is SGHVS and CDR2 is FQNEAQ in the germline V gene. Losses at the gene ends were 8 bases for V and 8 bases for J; bases not matched to a gene: 10. The method was immunoSEQ multiplex PCR; TCRdb's version includes in-frame clones alone and lacks a portion of them. The sample records a few hundred thousand clones, 80% to 90% being singletons. This chain connects TRBV7-8 to TRBJ1-2; 11 positions agree with TRBD1. The clonotype originates from a woman aged 18-35 years who had recovered from COVID-19. The sequenced sample was PBMCs or T cells enriched from blood (not recorded which). CDR3 DNA: TGTGCCAGCGGACCAGGACAGGGGGCGCGGGGCTACACCTTC. This codes for CASGPGQGARGYTF.